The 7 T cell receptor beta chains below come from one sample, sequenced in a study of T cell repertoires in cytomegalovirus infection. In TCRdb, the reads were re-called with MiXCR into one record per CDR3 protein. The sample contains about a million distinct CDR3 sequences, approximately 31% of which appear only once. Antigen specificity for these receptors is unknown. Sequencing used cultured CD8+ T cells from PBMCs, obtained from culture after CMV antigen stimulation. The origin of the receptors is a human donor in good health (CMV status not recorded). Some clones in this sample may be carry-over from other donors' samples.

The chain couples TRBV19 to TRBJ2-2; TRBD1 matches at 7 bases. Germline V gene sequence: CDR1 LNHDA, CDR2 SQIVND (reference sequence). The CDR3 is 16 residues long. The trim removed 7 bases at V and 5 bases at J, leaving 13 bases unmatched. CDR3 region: CASIHLGQTTTGELFF. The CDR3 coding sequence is TGTGCCAGTATTCACCTGGGACAGACTACTACCGGGGAGCTGTTTTTT.

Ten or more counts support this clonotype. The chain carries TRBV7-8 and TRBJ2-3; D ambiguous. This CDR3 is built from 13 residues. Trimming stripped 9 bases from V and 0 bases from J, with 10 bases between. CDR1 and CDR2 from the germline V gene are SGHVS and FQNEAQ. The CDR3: CASKPQSTDTQYF. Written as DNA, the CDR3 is TGTGCCAGTAAACCACAAAGCACAGATACGCAGTATTTT.

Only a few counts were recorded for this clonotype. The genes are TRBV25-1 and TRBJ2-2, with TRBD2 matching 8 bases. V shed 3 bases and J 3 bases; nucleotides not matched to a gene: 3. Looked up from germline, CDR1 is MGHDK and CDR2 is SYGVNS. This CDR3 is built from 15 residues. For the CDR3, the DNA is TGTGCCAGCAGTGATCCCGGGAGGGACACCGGGGAGCTGTTTTTT. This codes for CASSDPGRDTGELFF.

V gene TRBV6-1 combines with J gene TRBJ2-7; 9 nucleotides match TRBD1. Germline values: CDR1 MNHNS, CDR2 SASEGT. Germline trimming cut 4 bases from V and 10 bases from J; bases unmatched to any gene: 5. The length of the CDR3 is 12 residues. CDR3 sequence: CASSVDRGDQYV. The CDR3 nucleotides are TGTGCCAGCAGTGTGGACAGGGGAGATCAGTACGTC.

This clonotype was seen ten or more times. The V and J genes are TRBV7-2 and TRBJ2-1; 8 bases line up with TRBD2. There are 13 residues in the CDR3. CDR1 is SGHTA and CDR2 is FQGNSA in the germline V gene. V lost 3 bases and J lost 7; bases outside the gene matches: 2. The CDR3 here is CASSFGGVNEQFF. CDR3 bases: TGTGCCAGCAGCTTCGGGGGGGTTAATGAGCAGTTCTTC.

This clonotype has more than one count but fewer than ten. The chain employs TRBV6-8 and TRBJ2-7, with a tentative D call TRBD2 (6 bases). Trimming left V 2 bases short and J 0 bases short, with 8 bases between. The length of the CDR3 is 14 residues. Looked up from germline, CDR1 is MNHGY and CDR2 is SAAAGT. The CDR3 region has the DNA TGTGCCAGCAGTTACGGAGGGGACTCCTACGAGCAGTACTTC. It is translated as CASSYGGDSYEQYF.

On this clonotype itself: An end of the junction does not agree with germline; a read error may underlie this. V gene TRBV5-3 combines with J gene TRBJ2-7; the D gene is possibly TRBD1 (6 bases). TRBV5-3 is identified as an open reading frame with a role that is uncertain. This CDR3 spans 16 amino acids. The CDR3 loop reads CASSLAVETGPYEQYF. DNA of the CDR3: TGTGCCAGCAGCTTGGCGGTCGAGACAGGACCCTACGAGCAGTACTTC.